This T cell receptor beta chain was found in a study of shared clonotypes between healthy human individuals. Deletions cut 1 base from V and 8 bases from J, with 15 bases between. CDR1 and CDR2 from the germline V gene are SGDLS and YYNGEE. This CDR3 comprises 14 residues. The method was immunoSEQ multiplex PCR; TCRdb's version includes in-frame clones alone and lacks a portion of them. The sample lists 2.3 million or so clones, approximately 93% occurring once. This TCR was recovered from a young man in good health. Some clones in this sample may be carry-over from other donors' samples. This rearrangement joins TRBV9 to TRBJ1-1; D perhaps matches TRBD1 (5 bases). The sequenced sample consisted of naive CD4+ T cells from PBMCs. The subset denotes: CD45RA+ positively selected. CDR3 sequence (DNA): TGTGCCAGCAGCGTAACCCCGACAGCTGGGGAAGCTTTCTTT. This sequence encodes CASSVTPTAGEAFF.